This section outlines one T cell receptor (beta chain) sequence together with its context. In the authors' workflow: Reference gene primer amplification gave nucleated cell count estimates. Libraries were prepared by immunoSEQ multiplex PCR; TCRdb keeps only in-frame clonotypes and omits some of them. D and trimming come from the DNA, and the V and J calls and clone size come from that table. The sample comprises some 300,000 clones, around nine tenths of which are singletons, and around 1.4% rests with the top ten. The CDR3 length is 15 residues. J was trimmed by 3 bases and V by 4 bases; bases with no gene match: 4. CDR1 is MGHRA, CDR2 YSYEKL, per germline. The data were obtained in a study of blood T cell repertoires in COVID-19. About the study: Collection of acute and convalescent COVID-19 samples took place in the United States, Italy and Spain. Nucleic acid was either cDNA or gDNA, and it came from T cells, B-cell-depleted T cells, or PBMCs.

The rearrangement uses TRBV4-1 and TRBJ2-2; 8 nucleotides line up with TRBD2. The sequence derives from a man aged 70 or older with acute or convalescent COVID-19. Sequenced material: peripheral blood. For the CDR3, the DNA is TGCGCCAGCAGCCCCGGACTAGCTGACACCGGGGAGCTGTTTTTT. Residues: CASSPGLADTGELFF.